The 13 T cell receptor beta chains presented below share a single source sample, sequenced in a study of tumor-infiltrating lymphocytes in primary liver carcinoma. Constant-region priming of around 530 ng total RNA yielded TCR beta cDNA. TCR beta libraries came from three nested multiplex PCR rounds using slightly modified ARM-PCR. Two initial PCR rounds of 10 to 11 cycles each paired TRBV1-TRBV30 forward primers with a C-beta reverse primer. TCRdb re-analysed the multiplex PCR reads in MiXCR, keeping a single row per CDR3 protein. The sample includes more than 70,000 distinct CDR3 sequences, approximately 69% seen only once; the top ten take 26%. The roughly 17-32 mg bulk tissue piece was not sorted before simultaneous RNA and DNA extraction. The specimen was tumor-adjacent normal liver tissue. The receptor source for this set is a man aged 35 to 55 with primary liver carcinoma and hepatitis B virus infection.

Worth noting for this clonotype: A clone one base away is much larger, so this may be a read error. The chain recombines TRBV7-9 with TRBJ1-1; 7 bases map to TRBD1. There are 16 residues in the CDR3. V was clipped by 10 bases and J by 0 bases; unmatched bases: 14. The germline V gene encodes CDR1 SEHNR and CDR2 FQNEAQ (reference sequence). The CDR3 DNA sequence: TGTGCCAACAGTCGACGGACAGGATCAGTGAACACTGAAGCTTTCTTT. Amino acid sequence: CANSRRTGSVNTEAFF.

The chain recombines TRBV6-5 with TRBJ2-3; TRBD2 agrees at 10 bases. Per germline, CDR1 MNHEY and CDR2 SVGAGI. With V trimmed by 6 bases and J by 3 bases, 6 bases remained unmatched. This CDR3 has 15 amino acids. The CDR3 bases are TGTGCCAGCAGCCCAGAACTAGCGGGAACAGATACGCAGTATTTT. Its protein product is CASSPELAGTDTQYF.

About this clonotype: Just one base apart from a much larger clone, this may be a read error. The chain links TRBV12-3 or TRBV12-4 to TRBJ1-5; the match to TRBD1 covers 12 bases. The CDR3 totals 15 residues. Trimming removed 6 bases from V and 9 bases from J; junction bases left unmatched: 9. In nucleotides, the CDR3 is TGTGCCAGCAGATTCGGGACAGGGGGCCATCGGCCCCAGCATTTT. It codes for CASRFGTGGHRPQHF.

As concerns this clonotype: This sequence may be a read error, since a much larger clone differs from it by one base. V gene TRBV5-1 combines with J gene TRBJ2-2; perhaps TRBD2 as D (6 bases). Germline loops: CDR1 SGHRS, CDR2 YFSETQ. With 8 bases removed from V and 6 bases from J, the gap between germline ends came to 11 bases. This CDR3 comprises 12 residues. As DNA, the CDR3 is TGCGCCAGGAGCCGGGAGTCCGGGGAGCTGTTTTTT. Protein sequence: CARSRESGELFF.

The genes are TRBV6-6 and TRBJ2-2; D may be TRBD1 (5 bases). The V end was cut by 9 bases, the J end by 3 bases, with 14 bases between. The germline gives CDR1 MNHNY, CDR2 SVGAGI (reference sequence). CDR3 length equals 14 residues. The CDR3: CASSHLGHTGELFF. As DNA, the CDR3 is TGTGCCAGTAGTCACCTGGGGCACACCGGGGAGCTGTTTTTT.

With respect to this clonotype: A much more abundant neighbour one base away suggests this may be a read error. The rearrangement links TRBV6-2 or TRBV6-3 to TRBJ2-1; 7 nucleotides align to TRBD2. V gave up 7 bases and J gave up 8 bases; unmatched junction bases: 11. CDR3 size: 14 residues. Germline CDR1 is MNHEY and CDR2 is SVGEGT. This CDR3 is CASNSDPTSHEQFF. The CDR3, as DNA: TGTGCCAGCAACTCCGACCCGACTAGCCATGAGCAGTTCTTC.

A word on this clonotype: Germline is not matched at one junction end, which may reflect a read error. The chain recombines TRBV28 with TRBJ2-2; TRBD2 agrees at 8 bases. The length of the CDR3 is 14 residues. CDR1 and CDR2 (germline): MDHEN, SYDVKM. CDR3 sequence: CASSVTSVTGELSF. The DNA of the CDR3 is TGTGCCAGCAGTGTGACTAGCGTGACCGGGGAGCTGTCTTTT.

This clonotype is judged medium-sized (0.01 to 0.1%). CDR3 nucleotides: TGTGCCAGCAGCCGTACTAGCGGATCCTACAATGAGCAGTTCTTC. Protein: CASSRTSGSYNEQFF. The J gene is TRBJ2-1, the V gene TRBV11-2; 8 nucleotides align to TRBD2. Unmatched junction bases numbered 4, after V lost 5 bases and J lost 1 base. The CDR3 totals 15 residues. The germline V gene has CDR1 SGHAT and CDR2 FQNNGV.

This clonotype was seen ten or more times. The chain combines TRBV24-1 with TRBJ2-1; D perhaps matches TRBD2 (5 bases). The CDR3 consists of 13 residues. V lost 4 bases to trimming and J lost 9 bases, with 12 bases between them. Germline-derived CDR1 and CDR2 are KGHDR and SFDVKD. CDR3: CATSDPLAFEQFF. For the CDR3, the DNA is TGTGCCACCAGTGACCCCCTAGCTTTTGAGCAGTTCTTC.

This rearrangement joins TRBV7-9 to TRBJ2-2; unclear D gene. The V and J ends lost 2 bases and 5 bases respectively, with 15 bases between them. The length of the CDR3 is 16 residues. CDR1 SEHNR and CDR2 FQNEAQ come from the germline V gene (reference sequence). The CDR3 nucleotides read TGTGCCAGCAGCTTAAGTCGCAGGTGTTGGACCGGGGAGCTGTTTTTT. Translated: CASSLSRRCWTGELFF.

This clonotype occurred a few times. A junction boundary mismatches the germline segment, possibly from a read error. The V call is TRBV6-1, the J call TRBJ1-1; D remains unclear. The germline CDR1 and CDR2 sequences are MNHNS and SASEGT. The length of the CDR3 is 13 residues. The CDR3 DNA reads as TGCGCCAGCAGTGAAGCTGGAGAGGGCCAAGCTTTCTTT. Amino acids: CASSEAGEGQAFF.

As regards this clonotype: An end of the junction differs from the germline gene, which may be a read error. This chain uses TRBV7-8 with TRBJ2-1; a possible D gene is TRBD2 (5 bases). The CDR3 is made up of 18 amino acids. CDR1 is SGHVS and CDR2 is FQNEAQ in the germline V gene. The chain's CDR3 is CARSPIGGSAVSYNEQFF. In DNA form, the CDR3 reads TGTGCAAGGAGCCCGATTGGAGGCTCAGCGGTCTCCTACAATGAGCAATTCTTC. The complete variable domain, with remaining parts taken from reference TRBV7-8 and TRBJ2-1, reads GAGVSQSPRYKVAKRGQDVALRCDPISGHVSLFWYQQALGQGPEFLTYFQNEAQLDKSGLPSDRFFAERPEGSVSTLKIQRTQQEDSAVYLCARSPIGGSAVSYNEQFFGPGTRLTVL.

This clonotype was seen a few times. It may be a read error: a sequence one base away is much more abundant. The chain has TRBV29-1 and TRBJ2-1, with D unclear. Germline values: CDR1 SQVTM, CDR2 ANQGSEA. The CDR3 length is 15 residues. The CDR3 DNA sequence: TGCAGCGTTGATCTTTCTAGGGCCAATACCAATGAGCAGCTCTTC. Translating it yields CSVDLSRANTNEQLF.